The clone carrying this TCR beta chain was seen only a few times. Method: immunoSEQ multiplex PCR; TCRdb's copy keeps in-frame clones and lacks some. The sample yields nearly 300,000 clones, approximately 79% seen once. These data are taken from a study of cytotoxic CD8 clonotypes in ibrutinib-treated CLL. V was cut by 1 base and J by 1 base, with 8 bases left in between. The CDR3 is 14 residues long. Germline V CDR1 and CDR2: MGHDK, SYGVNS. V usage is TRBV25-1 and J usage is TRBJ2-7, with a possible D match to TRBD2 (6 bases). The specimen comprised PBMCs, sampled at disease progression, from a patient treated with ibrutinib. The sequence was collected from a human donor with chronic lymphocytic leukemia. CDR3 sequence: CASSEWAGSYEQYF. CDR3 coding DNA: TGTGCCAGCAGTGAATGGGCGGGATCCTACGAGCAGTACTTC.